A single T cell receptor beta chain is shown here with its context. Its antigen remains unidentified. The entry originates in a study of cytomegalovirus exposure and HLA in healthy donors. About the study: A subsequent analysis stated that the 110 or so validation repertoires were run on the same platform as the 550 to 750 first-cohort repertoires. Study observations and caveats: Most TCRs appeared rarely, but some public TCRs recurred in many donors. Cytomegalovirus status was reportedly diagnosed by the classifier with high specificity and sensitivity.

The V end was cut by 7 bases, the J end by 2 bases, with 6 bases between. CDR3 size: 11 residues. Germline lookup yields CDR1 SQVTM and CDR2 ANQGSEA. TCRdb's copy holds only in-frame clones and misses some; the assay was immunoSEQ multiplex PCR. The data show 200,000 to 250,000 clones, with around 90% seen just once and roughly 2% held by the top ten. The V and J genes are TRBV29-1 and TRBJ1-3; D remains unclear. The material sequenced was PBMCs. The source is a woman between 18 and 30 years old in good health and CMV-seropositive. CDR3 bases: TGCAGCGCCGAGGCTGGAAACACCATATATTTT. Translating it yields CSAEAGNTIYF.